This T cell receptor (beta chain) is drawn from a study of blood T cell repertoires in COVID-19 (dated by TCRdb to 2020 to 2022). Background for the entire study: Samples covering the acute and convalescent phases of COVID-19 were provided by collaborators in the United States, Italy and Spain. The material from the prospective study consisted of cDNA or gDNA derived from T cells, B-cell-depleted T cells, or PBMCs. Subjects who had been exposed to COVID-19, were actively infected with it, or had recovered from it provided the deeply sampled blood TCRbeta repertoires that made up the dataset. The repertoires were made available in a free public database intended to serve as a resource for research on the immune response to SARS-CoV-2. The samples were drawn from two sources: the first 160 participants of the ongoing ImmuneRACE study, and 950 to 1,500 subjects contributed by 6 global collaborators. The sample metadata nearly always contained a de-identified subject ID, COVID-19 status, age in years and sex. Where HLA class I and class II types were available, the types were taken from metadata supplied by the sample provider, not from assay-based typing.

Enrolling through a virtual design, the prospective study's participants ranged in age from roughly 18 to 95 years and lived across roughly 24 United States geographic areas. Cohort assignment in the prospective study relied on participant-reported clinical history from a screening survey and a study questionnaire. Recovered participants in ImmuneRACE Cohort 3 were defined by two consecutive negative NP/OP PCR tests, clearance by a healthcare professional, or resolution of symptoms. In the prospective study, whole blood, serum and a nasopharyngeal or oropharyngeal swab were collected from each participant by mobile phlebotomists. Over an approximately 2-month period, participants in the prospective study had the option of providing additional blood draws and questionnaires. Blood samples from the prospective study were shipped frozen or at room temperature prior to DNA extraction. Study-wide conclusions, independent of this receptor: How much clinical and demographic metadata was included differed by source and by participant, and the metadata was provided uncurated.

TCRbeta CDR3 regions were amplified from genomic DNA using the immunoSEQ Assay, a bias-controlled multiplex PCR. Under the source paper's analysis protocol: Within the assay, amplification of reference gene primers was used to estimate how many nucleated cells each sample contained. Sequence reads were collapsed and filtered to measure the absolute abundance of every unique TCRbeta CDR3 rearrangement. For each sample, productive Simpson clonality was calculated as the square root of Simpson's diversity index over productive rearrangements. The source is immuneACCESS, and TCRdb retained only in-frame sequences with V and J called. Part of the clones is not carried over; for the studies checked, unresolved V genes explain less than half of this, and the remainder is unexplained. V and J calls and clone size are those listed in that table; D and trimming were worked out from the DNA. The sample table contains 150,000 to 200,000 clones; only one count was recorded for about 78% of them. The biggest ten clones account for 17% of the sample.

As for this clone: Its antigen has not been determined. It has no much larger one-base neighbor in the sample; base qualities were not kept.

Reading from cysteine to phenylalanine, the CDR3 counts 14 amino acids. The only DNA kept is the CDR3, 42 bases in frame from the first base. V is pruned by 8 bases and J by 6 bases, leaving 7 bases of the junction without a gene match. CDR1 and CDR2 are drawn from the germline V gene: SGHTA, FQGNSA. The V and J genes are TRBV7-2 and TRBJ2-2; 9 middle bases align to TRBD2. The clonotype comes from a woman between 50 and 59 years old who had recovered from COVID-19. Sequenced sample: PBMCs or T cells enriched from blood (not recorded which). The nucleotides are TGTGCCAGCTGCTCCCTAGCGGGGTCCGGGGAGCTGTTTTTT. Its coded protein is CASCSLAGSGELFF.